Listed below are T cell receptor beta chains from one sample, sequenced in a study of identical twins. TCRdb recomputed calls from the 5' RACE reads with MiXCR, one row per CDR3 protein. The sample has about 340,000 distinct CDR3 sequences; 10% to 15% are singletons. These data are also associated with another study on yellow fever vaccine responses in identical twins.

The sequenced sample consisted of CD8+ T cells sorted from blood. These receptors all stem from a young woman in good health. CDR3s leave out the opening cysteine and the closing phenylalanine or tryptophan.

V gene	J gene	CDR3 length	CDR3 protein
TRBV5-5	TRBJ2-7	10	ASSVTTYGQY
TRBV5-1	TRBJ2-3	14	ASSLRREGSTDTQY
TRBV29-1	TRBJ2-3	9	SVEDRAQRY
TRBV20-1	TRBJ2-3	13	SARDWGSSADTQY
TRBV6-1	TRBJ2-2	16	ASSPRGGFEPRSGELF
TRBV5-6	TRBJ2-1	12	ASSLADLYNEQF
TRBV5-1	TRBJ2-7	11	ASSFEGVYEQY
TRBV7-8	TRBJ1-1	14	ASSGGTGGPDTEAF
TRBV11-1	TRBJ2-7	12	ASSPKQGLGEQY
TRBV2	TRBJ2-7	12	ASSRSGTSYEQY
TRBV21-1	TRBJ2-5	12	ASSNGPIEETQY
TRBV7-9	TRBJ2-1	13	ASSYSEQTNNEQF
TRBV11-1	TRBJ2-1	12	ASSSWTSVSEQF
TRBV20-1	TRBJ2-2	11	SARQVDTGELF
TRBV6-2/TRBV6-3	TRBJ2-2	12	ASSGHLNTGELF
TRBV11-2	TRBJ2-7	13	ASSLGPGLAGEQY
TRBV2	TRBJ2-7	14	ASTGTGDPISYEQY
TRBV2	TRBJ2-1	16	ASCHLAGGLFSYNEQF
TRBV12-3/TRBV12-4	TRBJ2-2	13	ASSSWTSGTGELF
TRBV20-1	TRBJ2-1	11	SARDPSSSEQF
TRBV5-4	TRBJ2-3	11	ASYPGTIDTQY
TRBV6-2/TRBV6-3	TRBJ1-4	12	ASSKGTENEKLF
TRBV7-3	TRBJ2-1	11	ASSLVGGDEQF
TRBV28	TRBJ2-1	12	ASSFGRPYNEQF
TRBV7-9	TRBJ1-2	9	ASSRQAGYT
TRBV11-3	TRBJ2-7	13	ASSLFGSGREEQY
TRBV2	TRBJ2-2	16	ASSETGTGGPNTGELF
TRBV12-3/TRBV12-4	TRBJ2-1	12	ASSFGDRDNEQF
TRBV24-1	TRBJ2-1	12	ATSTSGSLDEQF
TRBV20-1	TRBJ2-2	14	SARDVIAANTGELF
TRBV5-1	TRBJ2-1	14	ASSIFTGSSYNEQF
TRBV2	TRBJ2-2	14	ASSGSRDRVTGELF
TRBV13	TRBJ2-1	15	ASSLGLAGASYNEQF
TRBV6-2/TRBV6-3	TRBJ2-1	18	ASSYSGLAGERALWHEQF
TRBV7-9	TRBJ2-5	12	ASSLGGLQETQY
TRBV5-1	TRBJ2-2	10	AIGRDTGELF
TRBV7-6	TRBJ2-1	13	ASSLRASGRNEQF
TRBV11-3	TRBJ1-1	12	ATTGGPTNTEAF
TRBV10-3	TRBJ1-1	15	AISDFGDIGSNTEAF
TRBV7-9	TRBJ2-7	10	ASSFAGYEQY
TRBV19	TRBJ2-3	12	ASSYLGTTDTQY
TRBV9	TRBJ2-1	12	ASSAEGYYNEQF
TRBV6-1	TRBJ1-4	14	ASSKTLRDRDEKLF
TRBV28	TRBJ1-6	12	ASSLGAGASPLH
TRBV20-1	TRBJ2-1	10	SVLTAYNEQF
TRBV24-1	TRBJ2-7	12	ATSDQLGGGEQY
TRBV13	TRBJ2-1	17	ASSLGRRIERGPYNEQF
TRBV7-6	TRBJ2-7	13	ASSLSAGYSYEQY
TRBV27	TRBJ1-2	12	ASSSSRDNYGYT
TRBV4-1	TRBJ1-4	13	ASSQDQQGAEKLF
TRBV11-2	TRBJ2-3	16	ASSSLPLAGAGADTQY
TRBV21-1	TRBJ2-3	10	ASTSNFDTQY
TRBV11-2	TRBJ2-3	14	ASSFVGSGSTDTQY
TRBV7-9	TRBJ2-2	14	ASSHTSGVNTGELF
TRBV10-3	TRBJ2-3	13	AISESIGGADTQY
TRBV27	TRBJ1-6	10	ATRQGAFALH
TRBV24-1	TRBJ2-5	13	ATSDPAGVEKTQY
TRBV13	TRBJ2-3	10	ASSFSTDTQY
TRBV28	TRBJ2-5	13	ASSYVYNAQETQY